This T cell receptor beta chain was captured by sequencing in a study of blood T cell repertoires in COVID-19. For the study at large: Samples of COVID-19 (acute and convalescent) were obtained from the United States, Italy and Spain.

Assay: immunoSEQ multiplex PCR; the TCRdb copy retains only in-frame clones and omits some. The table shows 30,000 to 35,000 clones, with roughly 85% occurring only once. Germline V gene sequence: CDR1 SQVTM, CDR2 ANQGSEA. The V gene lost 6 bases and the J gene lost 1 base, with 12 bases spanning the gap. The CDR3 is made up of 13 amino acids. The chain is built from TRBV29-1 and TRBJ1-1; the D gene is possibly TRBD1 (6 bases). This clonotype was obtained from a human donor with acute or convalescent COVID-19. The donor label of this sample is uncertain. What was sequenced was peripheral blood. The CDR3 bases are TGCAGCGTAGATGAGACAGGGAACACTGAAGCTTTCTTT. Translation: CSVDETGNTEAFF.